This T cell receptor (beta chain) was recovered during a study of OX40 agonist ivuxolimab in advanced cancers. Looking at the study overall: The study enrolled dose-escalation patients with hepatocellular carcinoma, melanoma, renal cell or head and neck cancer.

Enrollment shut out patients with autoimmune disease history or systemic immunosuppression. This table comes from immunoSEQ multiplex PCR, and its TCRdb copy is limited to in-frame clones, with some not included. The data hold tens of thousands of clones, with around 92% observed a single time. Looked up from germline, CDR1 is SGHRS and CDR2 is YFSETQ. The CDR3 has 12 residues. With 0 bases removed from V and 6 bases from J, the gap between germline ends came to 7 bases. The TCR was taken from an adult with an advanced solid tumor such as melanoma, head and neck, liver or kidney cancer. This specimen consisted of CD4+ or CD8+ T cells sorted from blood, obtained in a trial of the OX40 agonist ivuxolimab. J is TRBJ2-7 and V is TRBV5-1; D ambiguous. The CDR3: CASSLEGPEQYF. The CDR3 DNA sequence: TGCGCCAGCAGCTTGGAAGGGCCCGAGCAGTACTTC.